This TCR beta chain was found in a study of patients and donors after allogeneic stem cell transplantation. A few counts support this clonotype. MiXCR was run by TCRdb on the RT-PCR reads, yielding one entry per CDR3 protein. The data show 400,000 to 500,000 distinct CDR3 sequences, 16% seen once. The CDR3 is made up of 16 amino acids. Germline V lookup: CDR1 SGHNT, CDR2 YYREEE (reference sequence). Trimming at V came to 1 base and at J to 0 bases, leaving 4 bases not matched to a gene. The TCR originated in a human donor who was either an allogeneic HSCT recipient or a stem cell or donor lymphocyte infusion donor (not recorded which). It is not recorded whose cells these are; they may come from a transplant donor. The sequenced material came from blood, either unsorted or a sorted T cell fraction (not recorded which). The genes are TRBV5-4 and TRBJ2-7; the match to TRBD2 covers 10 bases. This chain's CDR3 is CASSLPRTSGSYEQYF. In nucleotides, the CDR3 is TGTGCCAGCAGCTTGCCCCGGACTAGCGGCTCCTACGAGCAGTACTTC. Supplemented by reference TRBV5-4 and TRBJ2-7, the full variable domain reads ETGVTQSPTHLIKTRGQQVTLRCSSQSGHNTVSWYQQALGQGPQFIFQYYREEENGRGNFPPRFSGLQFPNYSSELNVNALELDDSALYLCASSLPRTSGSYEQYFGPGTRLTVT.